This TCR beta chain was captured in a study of memory CD4+ T cells and cytomegalovirus serostatus. V was pared by 6 bases and J by 5 bases, with 16 bases between. Germline CDR1 is MDHEN and CDR2 is SYDVKM. CDR3 length equals 14 residues. The method was immunoSEQ multiplex PCR; TCRdb's version includes in-frame clones alone and lacks a portion of them. Of over 55,000 clones listed, roughly four fifths are singletons. Single viable CD3+CD4+CD8-CD45RO+ cells were sorted as the memory CD4+ T cells. The clonotype was recovered from an adult in good health and CMV-seronegative. Sequencing was carried out using memory CD4+ T cells from blood. The J gene is TRBJ1-1, the V gene TRBV28; a possible D gene is TRBD1 (5 bases). CDR3 sequence: CASREDTLSTEAFF. As DNA, the CDR3 is TGTGCCAGCAGGGAGGACACTCTGAGTACTGAAGCTTTCTTT.